One sample yielded the 30 T cell receptor beta chains listed below, sequenced in a study of vaccination effects on CD4 cells after COVID-19. The repertoire was sequenced with immunoSEQ multiplex PCR; TCRdb's copy has only in-frame clones and lacks some. The table includes under 55,000 clones, 72% detected once. These receptors have no identified antigens. With 9 to 11 days of culture completed, CD4+ T cells were isolated. Either the mRNA-1273 or the BNT162b2 vaccine was given to participants as two doses. This material consisted of CD4+ T cells from PBMCs cultured without peptide, taken after COVID-19 vaccination. The receptors were sampled from a human donor who received a COVID-19 vaccine.

This clone appeared a few times. The genes are TRBV6-5 and TRBJ1-5, with 8 bases matching TRBD1. Losses at the gene ends were 5 bases for V and 5 bases for J; bases not matched to a gene: 2. The CDR3 sequence is 13 residues long. Germline loops: CDR1 MNHEY, CDR2 SVGAGI. CDR3 in DNA: TGTGCCAGCAGTCTACAGGGGGATCAGCCCCAGCATTTT. Its protein product is CASSLQGDQPQHF.

V is TRBV3-1 (or the pseudogene TRBV3-2) and J is TRBJ2-7, with D perhaps assigned TRBD1 or TRBD2 (5 bases each). This CDR3 has 13 residues. Between the trimmed V and J ends, which lost 4 bases and 6 bases, there was a span of 13 bases. Germline CDR1 and CDR2: LGHDT and YNNKEL (reference sequence). The CDR3 coding sequence is TGTGCCAGCAGCCTAGAGGAGAGGGGCGAGCAGTACTTC. The encoded protein is CASSLEERGEQYF.

The J gene is TRBJ1-6, the V gene TRBV10-3, with unresolved D. In germline, CDR1 is ENHRY, CDR2 SYGVKD. The V gene lost 0 bases and the J gene lost 2 bases, with 8 bases spanning the gap. The CDR3 has 16 residues. The CDR3 region has the DNA TGTGCCATCAGTGAGTCAGCCAGCCCCTATAATTCACCCCTCCACTTT. Protein product: CAISESASPYNSPLHF.

The chain recombines TRBV5-1 with TRBJ1-2; perhaps TRBD1 as D (5 bases). Trimming removed 2 bases from V and 7 bases from J, with 12 bases in between. The germline gives CDR1 SGHRS, CDR2 YFSETQ. The CDR3 length is 13 residues. The CDR3 coding sequence is TGCGCCAGCAGCTTCGAGGGGAGGTCTGGCTACACCTTC. Encoded protein: CASSFEGRSGYTF.

The CDR3, as DNA: TGTGCCAGCAGCAATTGGCCGGGACTAGCAGCGAACACCGGGGAGCTGTTTTTT. Protein product: CASSNWPGLAANTGELFF. The V and J genes are TRBV11-2 and TRBJ2-2, with 9 positions matching TRBD2. The V and J ends lost 5 bases and 0 bases, in that order; junction bases with no gene match: 10. The CDR3 consists of 18 residues. The germline gives CDR1 SGHAT, CDR2 FQNNGV.

This chain links TRBV7-9 with TRBJ1-1; D unclear. The CDR3 has 14 residues. The germline V and J ends were trimmed by 3 bases and 4 bases, with 12 bases remaining between them. CDR1 and CDR2 from the germline V gene are SEHNR and FQNEAQ (reference sequence). CDR3 loop: CASSLPGEFTEAFF. The DNA of the CDR3 is TGTGCCAGCAGCTTGCCCGGGGAGTTCACTGAAGCTTTCTTT. The complete variable domain, with remaining parts taken from reference TRBV7-9 and TRBJ1-1, reads DTGVSQNPRHKITKRGQNVTFRCDPISEHNRLYWYRQTLGQGPEFLTYFQNEAQLEKSRLLSDRFSAERPKGSFSTLEIQRTEQGDSAMYLCASSLPGEFTEAFFGQGTRLTVV.

J is TRBJ2-1 and V is TRBV18, with 15 bases lining up with TRBD2. The V and J ends lost 0 bases and 9 bases, in that order; junction bases with no gene match: 6. Per germline, CDR1 KGHSH and CDR2 LQKENI. This CDR3 region has 17 residues. This chain's CDR3 is CASSPPGLAGGRGEQFF. The DNA for the CDR3 is TGTGCCAGCTCACCACCCGGACTAGCGGGGGGGCGAGGTGAGCAGTTCTTC. The variable domain in full, with the rest retrieved from reference TRBV18 and TRBJ2-1, is NAGVMQNPRHLVRRRGQEARLRCSPMKGHSHVYWYRQLPEEGLKFMVYLQKENIIDESGMPKERFSAEFPKEGPSILRIQQVVRGDSAAYFCASSPPGLAGGRGEQFFGPGTRLTVL.

CDR3: CASSAIGLAGNNEQFF. The CDR3 nucleotides are TGTGCCAGCAGTGCCATAGGACTAGCGGGGAACAATGAGCAGTTCTTC. The genes are TRBV25-1 and TRBJ2-1; 12 bases fit TRBD2. The CDR3 covers 16 residues. Germline lookup yields CDR1 MGHDK and CDR2 SYGVNS. V lost 4 bases and J lost 5; bases outside the gene matches: 6. Variable domain in full (rest from reference TRBV25-1 and TRBJ2-1): EADIYQTPRYLVIGTGKKITLECSQTMGHDKMYWYQQDPGMELHLIHYSYGVNSTEKGDLSSESTVSRIRTEHFPLTLESARPSHTSQYLCASSAIGLAGNNEQFFGPGTRLTVL.

The gene calls are TRBV7-8 and TRBJ2-6; 8 bases agree with TRBD1. The CDR3 spans 17 residues. Germline loops: CDR1 SGHVS, CDR2 FQNEAQ. J lost 0 bases, V lost 2 bases, and 3 bases had no gene match. The CDR3 protein is CASSLRQGFSGANVLTF. Written as DNA, the CDR3 is TGTGCCAGCAGCTTAAGACAGGGGTTCTCTGGGGCCAACGTCCTGACTTTC.

The chain is built from TRBV4-1 and TRBJ1-4; D unresolved. V was trimmed by 8 bases and J by 4 bases, leaving 8 bases between them. This CDR3 is 12 amino acids long. Germline values: CDR1 MGHRA, CDR2 YSYEKL. CDR3 amino acids: CASENRNEKLFF. Here the CDR3 DNA reads TGCGCCAGCGAGAACCGTAATGAAAAACTGTTTTTT.

The rearrangement joins TRBV7-2 to TRBJ1-4; 9 nucleotides agree with TRBD1. The V and J ends lost 5 bases and 8 bases, in that order; junction bases with no gene match: 12. CDR3 length: 16 amino acids. The germline V gene encodes CDR1 SGHTA and CDR2 FQGNSA. The CDR3 protein is CASSATIRDRDEKLFF. Here the CDR3 DNA reads TGTGCCAGCAGCGCCACGATCCGGGACAGGGACGAAAAACTGTTTTTT.

By sample share, this clone is medium-sized. The V and J genes are TRBV4-1 and TRBJ2-2; D possibly corresponds to TRBD1 (6 bases). The V gene lost 6 bases and the J gene lost 2 bases, with 16 bases spanning the gap. CDR3 size: 16 residues. Per the germline V gene, CDR1 is MGHRA and CDR2 is YSYEKL. The CDR3 DNA reads TGCGCCAGCAGACACATGACAGGACCCAACACCGGGGAGCTGTTTTTT. Translated: CASRHMTGPNTGELFF.

V and J are TRBV5-1 and TRBJ2-1, with 11 nucleotides matching TRBD2. The J segment lost 7 bases and the V segment lost 0 bases, leaving 3 bases of the junction unmatched. The CDR3 extends over 15 amino acids. From germline, CDR1 is SGHRS and CDR2 YFSETQ. CDR3: CASSLGRTSGNEQFF. The DNA of the CDR3 is TGCGCCAGCAGCTTGGGTCGGACTAGCGGGAATGAGCAGTTCTTC.

The gene calls are TRBV12-2 and TRBJ2-1; the table names TRBD2, a call not compared with the DNA. TRBV12-2 is tagged as a pseudogene. The CDR3 runs to 15 residues. The CDR3 coding sequence is TGTGCAAGTCGCCTACGACTAGCGGGTTACAATGAGCAGTTCTTC. Translated, it gives CASRLRLAGYNEQFF.

The V call is TRBV5-4, the J call TRBJ1-2; D gene unclear. Trimming removed 0 bases at V and 8 bases at J, with 11 bases between. The germline V gene has CDR1 SGHNT and CDR2 YYREEE (reference sequence). The CDR3 extends over 13 amino acids. CDR3 DNA sequence: TGTGCCAGCAGCTTGGAGGCCGAGAGGGGCTACACCTTC. Its translation: CASSLEAERGYTF.

V is TRBV5-1 and J is TRBJ1-4; D uncertain. Trimming left V 4 bases short and J 5 bases short, with 15 bases between. Germline V gives CDR1 SGHRS, CDR2 YFSETQ. The CDR3 is 15 residues long. CDR3: CASSETNGPNEKLFF. The CDR3 DNA sequence: TGCGCCAGCAGCGAGACTAATGGACCAAATGAAAAACTGTTTTTT.

The chain uses TRBV29-1 and TRBJ2-3; weak D call: TRBD1 (6 bases). The germline V gene encodes CDR1 SQVTM and CDR2 ANQGSEA. The CDR3 contains 14 residues. The germline V and J ends were trimmed by 7 bases and 2 bases, with 16 bases remaining between them. CDR3 protein: CSANRDTITDTQYF. The CDR3 DNA follows: TGCAGCGCAAACCGGGACACCATCACAGATACGCAGTATTTT.

This chain links TRBV20-1 with TRBJ2-7, with D tentatively TRBD2 (5 bases). In germline, CDR1 is DFQATT, CDR2 SNEGSKA (reference sequence). This CDR3 comprises 13 residues. Deletions cut 3 bases from V and 0 bases from J, with 9 bases between. CDR3 bases: TGCAGTGCTAGTCCCCGGGGCTCCTACGAGCAGTACTTC. Protein product: CSASPRGSYEQYF.

This chain's CDR3 is CASSFQVNTEAFF. The CDR3 bases are TGTGCCAGCAGCTTTCAGGTGAACACTGAAGCTTTCTTT. The V call is TRBV7-7, the J call TRBJ1-1; D uncertain. Trimming pared 3 bases from V and 0 bases from J, leaving 5 bases between. This CDR3 region has 13 residues. Per germline, CDR1 SSHAT and CDR2 FNYEAQ (reference sequence). Based on the CDR3 plus reference TRBV7-7 and TRBJ1-1, the full variable domain is GAGVSQSPRYKVTKRGQDVTLRCDPISSHATLYWYQQALGQGPEFLTYFNYEAQPDKSGLPSDRFSAERPEGSISTLTIQRTEQRDSAMYRCASSFQVNTEAFFGQGTRLTVV.

The chain has TRBV7-6 and TRBJ2-7; maybe TRBD2 (7 bases). The CDR3 is 15 amino acids. Germline CDR1 is SGHVS and CDR2 is FNYEAQ. V dropped 5 bases and J dropped 4 bases, with 18 bases sitting between them. The CDR3 nucleotides read TGTGCCAGCAGCCACGGGGGGCTCCGCCGATACGAGCAGTACTTC. This encodes CASSHGGLRRYEQYF.

The rearrangement links TRBV7-9 to TRBJ2-1; tentative D call: TRBD1 (5 bases). This CDR3 is built from 14 residues. Germline CDR1 and CDR2: SEHNR and FQNEAQ (reference sequence). Trimming pared 5 bases from V and 4 bases from J, leaving 12 bases between. The CDR3 loop reads CASSIGHLYNEQFF. CDR3 in DNA: TGTGCCAGCAGCATTGGACACCTATACAATGAGCAGTTCTTC.

Of note for this clone: One end of the junction fails to match germline, which may point to a read error. The chain is built from TRBV5-1 and TRBJ2-2; D is ambiguous. This CDR3 contains 14 residues. Germline V gene data show CDR1 as SGHRS and CDR2 as YFSETQ. The CDR3 DNA reads as TGCGCCAGCAGCTTGAATGGGAACGCCGGGGAGCTGTTTTTT. Translating it yields CASSLNGNAGELFF. Drawing the rest from reference TRBV5-1 and TRBJ2-2, the complete variable domain is KAGVTQTPRYLIKTRGQQVTLSCSPISGHRSVSWYQQTPGQGLQFLFEYFSETQRNKGNFPGRFSGRQFSNSRSEMNVSTLELGDSALYLCASSLNGNAGELFFGEGSRLTVL.

The chain joins TRBV6-8 to TRBJ1-2, with 9 bases lining up with TRBD1. Germline V gene lookup returns CDR1 MNHGY and CDR2 SAAAGT. The CDR3 totals 18 residues. Germline trimming cut 0 bases from V and 1 base from J; bases unmatched to any gene: 9. In DNA form, the CDR3 reads TGTGCCAGCAGTTACTCGGTGACAGGGGGTCGGTTTAACTATGGCTACACCTTC. Translation gives CASSYSVTGGRFNYGYTF.

This chain joins TRBV6-5 and TRBJ2-1; D gene unclear. The CDR3 length is 12 residues. Looked up from germline, CDR1 is MNHEY and CDR2 is SVGAGI. V was pared by 8 bases and J by 16 bases, with 21 bases between. In DNA form, the CDR3 reads TGTGCCAGCTTCAACCCCGGTTCCCAGCTTTTCTTC. Translated, it gives CASFNPGSQLFF.

The sample holds many counts of this clone. This chain connects TRBV29-1 to TRBJ2-7, with a weak D call TRBD2 (5 bases). Germline-derived CDR1 and CDR2 are SQVTM and ANQGSEA. The CDR3 runs to 13 residues. V lost 6 bases to trimming and J lost 8 bases, with 20 bases between them. CDR3 amino acids: CSVDGKGGGQQYF. The CDR3 DNA reads TGCAGCGTCGACGGTAAAGGTGGAGGTCAGCAGTACTTC.

This clone was counted a few times. The DNA for the CDR3 is TGTGCCAGCAGCTTGGTGCCAGGTAATCAGCCCCAGCATTTT. Its translation is CASSLVPGNQPQHF. This chain joins TRBV7-2 and TRBJ1-5; the D is unclear. The CDR3 contains 14 residues. The V and J ends lost 3 bases and 4 bases respectively, with 10 bases between them. Germline V CDR1 and CDR2: SGHTA, FQGNSA.

The genes are TRBV5-4 and TRBJ2-5, with 8 bases identical to TRBD2. Trimming took 7 bases from V and 5 from J; bases not matched to a gene: 4. The CDR3 runs to 12 residues. Germline assignment: CDR1 SGHNT and CDR2 YYREEE (reference sequence). CDR3 region: CASSGGRETQYF. The DNA for the CDR3 is TGTGCCAGCTCGGGGGGGAGGGAGACCCAGTACTTC.

This clone was observed a handful of times. The CDR3 DNA reads TGTGCCAGCAGCCTCCAACAGGGGGCGACCTCCTACGAGCAGTACTTC. Residues: CASSLQQGATSYEQYF. The chain employs TRBV5-5 and TRBJ2-7; 9 bases are a match to TRBD1. CDR1 and CDR2 from the germline V gene are SGHKS and YYEKEE (reference sequence). This CDR3 spans 16 amino acids. Unmatched junction bases numbered 8, after V lost 4 bases and J lost 0 bases.

This chain uses TRBV7-9 with TRBJ2-7; D is uncertain. There are 16 residues in the CDR3. V was shortened by 2 bases and J by 4 bases, with 18 bases between the two germline ends. Per germline, CDR1 SEHNR and CDR2 FQNEAQ (reference sequence). The CDR3 here is CASSLSSGSVMYEQYF. The DNA for the CDR3 is TGTGCCAGCAGCTTAAGTTCAGGATCCGTCATGTACGAGCAGTACTTC.

V is TRBV20-1 and J is TRBJ2-3, with 9 bases fitting TRBD2. From germline, CDR1 is DFQATT and CDR2 SNEGSKA (reference sequence). V lost 3 bases, J lost 4 bases, and 8 bases stayed unmatched. The length of the CDR3 is 15 residues. The CDR3 loop reads CSASSAGGPPDTQYF. The CDR3 DNA sequence: TGCAGTGCTAGTTCGGCGGGGGGGCCCCCAGATACGCAGTATTTT.